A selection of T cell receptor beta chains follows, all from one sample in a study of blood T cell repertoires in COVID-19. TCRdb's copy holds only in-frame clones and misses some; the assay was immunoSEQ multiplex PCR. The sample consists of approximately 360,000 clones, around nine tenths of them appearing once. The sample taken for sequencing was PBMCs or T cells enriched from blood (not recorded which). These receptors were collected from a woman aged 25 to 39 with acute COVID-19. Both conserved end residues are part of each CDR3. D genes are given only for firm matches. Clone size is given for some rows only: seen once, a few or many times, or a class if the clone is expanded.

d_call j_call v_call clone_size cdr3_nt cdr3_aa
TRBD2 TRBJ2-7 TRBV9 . TGTGCCAGCAGCTCCCGGACTAGACCCTACGAGCAGTACTTC CASSSRTRPYEQYF
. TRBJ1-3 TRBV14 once TGTGCCAGCAGCCGGAGTGGAGGGTTAAGTGGGTCTGGAAACACCATATATTTT CASSRSGGLSGSGNTIYF
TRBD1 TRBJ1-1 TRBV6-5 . TGTGCCAGCAGGACAGGGGGATCCGTTGAAGCTTTCTTT CASRTGGSVEAFF
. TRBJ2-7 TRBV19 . TGTGCCAGTAGTCCCCGGGATCCCCCCTACGAGCAGTACTTC CASSPRDPPYEQYF
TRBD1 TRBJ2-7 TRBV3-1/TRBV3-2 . TGTGCCAGCAGCCAAGGGACAGGGTACTCCTACGAGCAGTACTTC CASSQGTGYSYEQYF
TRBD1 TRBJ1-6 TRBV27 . TGTGCCAGCGGGGACAGTTCGAGCTCCTATAATTCACCCCTCCACTTT CASGDSSSSYNSPLHF
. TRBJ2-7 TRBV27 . TGTGCCAGCAGTTTATGGCCCCCTTACGAGCAGTACTTC CASSLWPPYEQYF
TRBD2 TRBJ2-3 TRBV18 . TGTGCCAGCTCACCTCCGGGACTAGCGGGACCTGCGCCAGATACGCAGTATTTT CASSPPGLAGPAPDTQYF
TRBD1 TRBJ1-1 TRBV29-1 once TGCAGCGTTGAAAGTTGGTCGGCAGGGGGCGGGAACACTGAAGCTTTCTTT CSVESWSAGGGNTEAFF
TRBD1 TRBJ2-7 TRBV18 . TGTGCCAGCTCACCATGGGACAGGGGGATCGAGCAGTACTTC CASSPWDRGIEQYF
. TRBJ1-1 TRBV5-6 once TGTGCCAGCACCACAGGGTCGGGCACTGAAGCTTTCTTT CASTTGSGTEAFF
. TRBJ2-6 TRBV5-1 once TGCGCCAGCAAGAGCTCTGGGGCCAACGTCCTGACTTTC CASKSSGANVLTF
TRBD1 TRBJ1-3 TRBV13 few TGTGCCAGCGGACCTCTATGGGGGGACAGGGATAGAAACACCATATATTTT CASGPLWGDRDRNTIYF
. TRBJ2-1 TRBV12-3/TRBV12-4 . TGTGCCAGCAGTTTAGATAACCTAGGTGAGCAGTTCTTC CASSLDNLGEQFF